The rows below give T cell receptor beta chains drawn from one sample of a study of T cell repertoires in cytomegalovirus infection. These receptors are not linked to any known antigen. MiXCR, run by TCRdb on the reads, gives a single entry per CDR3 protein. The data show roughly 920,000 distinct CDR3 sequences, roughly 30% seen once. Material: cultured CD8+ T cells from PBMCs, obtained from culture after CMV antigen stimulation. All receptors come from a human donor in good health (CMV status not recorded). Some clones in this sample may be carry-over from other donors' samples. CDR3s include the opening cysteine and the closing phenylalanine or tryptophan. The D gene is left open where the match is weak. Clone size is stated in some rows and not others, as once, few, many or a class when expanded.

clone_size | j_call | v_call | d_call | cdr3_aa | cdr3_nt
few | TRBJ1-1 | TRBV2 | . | CASIWDPNTEAFF | TGTGCCAGCATTTGGGACCCGAACACTGAAGCTTTCTTT
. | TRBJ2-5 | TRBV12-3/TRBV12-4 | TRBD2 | CASFQALAGGQETQYF | TGTGCCAGTTTTCAGGCGCTAGCGGGGGGGCAAGAGACCCAGTACTTC
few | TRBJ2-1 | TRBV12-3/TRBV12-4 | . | CASSLVAVNEQFF | TGTGCCAGCAGTTTGGTCGCCGTAAATGAGCAGTTCTTC
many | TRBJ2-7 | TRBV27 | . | CASSFGSEQYF | TGTGCCAGCAGTTTCGGGAGCGAGCAGTACTTC
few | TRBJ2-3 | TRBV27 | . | CASSSLPALLGDTQYF | TGTGCCAGCAGTTCCCTCCCTGCCTTACTAGGAGATACGCAGTATTTT
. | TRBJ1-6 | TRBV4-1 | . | CASSQDPYNGSPLHF | TGCGCCAGCAGCCAAGATCCATACAACGGTTCACCCCTCCACTTT
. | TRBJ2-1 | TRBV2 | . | CASSPSYRAHNEQFF | TGTGCCAGCAGTCCGAGCTACCGGGCTCACAATGAGCAGTTCTTC
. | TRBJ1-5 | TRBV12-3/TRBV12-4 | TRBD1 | CASTLGGGDSNQPQHF | TGTGCCAGCACCCTTGGAGGGGGCGATAGCAATCAGCCCCAGCATTTT
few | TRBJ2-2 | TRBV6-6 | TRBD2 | CATMGGTGELFF | TGTGCCACCATGGGGGGGACCGGGGAGCTGTTTTTT
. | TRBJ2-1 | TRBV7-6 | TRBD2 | CASRLYSGGYNEQFF | TGTGCCAGCAGGCTTTATAGCGGGGGGTACAATGAGCAGTTCTTC
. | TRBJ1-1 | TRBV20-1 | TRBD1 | CSASPNAGGRTEAFF | TGCAGTGCTAGCCCGAACGCAGGGGGGAGGACTGAAGCTTTCTTT
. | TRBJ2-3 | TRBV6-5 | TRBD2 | CASSYSGVAGADTQYF | TGTGCCAGCAGTTACTCAGGGGTGGCGGGGGCAGATACGCAGTATTTT
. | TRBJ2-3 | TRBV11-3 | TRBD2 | CASSAGLAKSTDTQYF | TGTGCCAGCAGCGCCGGACTAGCGAAGAGCACAGATACGCAGTATTTT
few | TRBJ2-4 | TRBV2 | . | CASSGNRVGLAKNIQYF | TGTGCCAGCAGTGGTAATAGGGTGGGTTTAGCCAAAAACATTCAGTACTTC
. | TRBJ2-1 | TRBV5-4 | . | CASSTLLEQFF | TGTGCCAGCAGCACCTTGCTGGAGCAGTTCTTC
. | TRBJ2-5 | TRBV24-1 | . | CATSERTRGAQYF | TGTGCCACCAGTGAACGGACGCGAGGGGCCCAGTACTTC
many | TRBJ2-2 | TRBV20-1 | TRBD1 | CSARYTPRGPNTGELFF | TGCAGTGCTAGATACACTCCAAGGGGGCCGAACACCGGGGAGCTGTTTTTT
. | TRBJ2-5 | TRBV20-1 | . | CSARDDYPGYETQYF | TGCAGTGCTAGAGATGACTACCCTGGCTATGAGACCCAGTACTTC
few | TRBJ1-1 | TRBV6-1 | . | CASSDLSDRAWYTEAFF | TGTGCCAGCAGTGATTTATCCGATAGGGCTTGGTACACTGAAGCTTTCTTT
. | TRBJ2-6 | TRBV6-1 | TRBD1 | CASGETPTGAGANVLTF | TGTGCCAGCGGTGAGACCCCCACAGGGGCTGGGGCCAACGTCCTGACTTTC
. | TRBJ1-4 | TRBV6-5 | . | CASSYSGNRPWQLFF | TGTGCCAGCAGTTACTCGGGGAACAGGCCTTGGCAACTGTTTTTT
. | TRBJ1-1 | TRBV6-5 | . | CASSYSIQGGENTEAFF | TGTGCCAGCAGTTACTCTATACAGGGCGGTGAGAACACTGAAGCTTTCTTT
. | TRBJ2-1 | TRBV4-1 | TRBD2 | CASTPGTSENEQFF | TGCGCCAGCACCCCCGGGACTAGCGAGAATGAGCAGTTCTTC
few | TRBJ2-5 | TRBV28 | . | CASSLSPGWGETQYF | TGTGCCAGCAGTTTAAGCCCAGGCTGGGGAGAGACCCAGTACTTC
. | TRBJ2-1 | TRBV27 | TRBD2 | CASSFSSGGRSSYDEQFF | TGTGCCAGCAGTTTTTCTAGCGGGGGGAGAAGCTCCTACGATGAGCAGTTCTTC
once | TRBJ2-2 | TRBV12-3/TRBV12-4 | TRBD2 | CVSSLTPGLAGDLVAGELFF | TGTGTCAGCAGTTTAACCCCTGGTCTAGCGGGGGACCTCGTGGCCGGGGAGCTGTTTTTT
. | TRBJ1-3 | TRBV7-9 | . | CASSPTNYEENTIYF | TGTGCCAGCAGCCCCACCAATTATGAGGAAAACACCATATATTTT
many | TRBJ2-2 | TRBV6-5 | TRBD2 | CASSYSSQGGTGELFF | TGTGCCAGCAGTTACTCATCCCAGGGAGGGACCGGGGAGCTGTTTTTT
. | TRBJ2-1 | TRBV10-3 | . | CAITPGPLAYNEQFF | TGTGCCATCACCCCGGGACCACTAGCCTACAATGAGCAGTTCTTC
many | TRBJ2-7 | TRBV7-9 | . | CASSVLTRLQIPSEQYF | TGTGCCAGCAGCGTCCTGACCCGTCTACAGATCCCCTCCGAGCAGTACTTC
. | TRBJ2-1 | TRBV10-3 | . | CAIRRDEGNEQFF | TGTGCCATCAGACGAGATGAGGGGAATGAGCAGTTCTTC
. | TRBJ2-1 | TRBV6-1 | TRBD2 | CASSAERGNYNEQFF | TGTGCCAGCAGTGCCGAGCGGGGGAACTACAATGAGCAGTTCTTC
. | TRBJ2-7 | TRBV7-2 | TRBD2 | CASSSLTSGAREQYF | TGTGCCAGCAGCTCTTTAACTAGCGGGGCGCGGGAGCAGTACTTC
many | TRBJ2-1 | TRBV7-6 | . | CASSLGVNPYNEQFF | TGTGCCAGCAGCTTAGGGGTAAATCCCTACAATGAGCAGTTCTTC
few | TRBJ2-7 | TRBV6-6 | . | CASVPGYLQGYEQYF | TGTGCCAGCGTACCAGGCTACTTACAGGGATACGAGCAGTACTTC
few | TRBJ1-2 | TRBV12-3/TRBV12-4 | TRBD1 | CAGRTGEGYTF | TGTGCCGGTCGAACAGGGGAGGGCTACACCTTC
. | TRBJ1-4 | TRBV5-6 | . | CASSNGVRAGNEKLFF | TGTGCCAGCAGCAATGGAGTCAGGGCTGGTAATGAAAAACTGTTTTTT
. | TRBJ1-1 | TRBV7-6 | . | CASTKDGKNTEAFF | TGTGCCAGCACCAAGGACGGAAAGAACACTGAAGCTTTCTTT
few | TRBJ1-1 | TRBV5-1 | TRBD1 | CASSSGTGLGEAFF | TGCGCCAGCAGCTCCGGGACAGGGTTAGGTGAAGCTTTCTTT
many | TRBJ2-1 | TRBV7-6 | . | CASSLVIGNNEQFF | TGTGCCAGCAGCTTGGTTATAGGCAACAATGAGCAGTTCTTC